A selection of T cell receptor beta chains follows, all from one sample in a study of CXCR3-negative and CXCR3-positive naive CD8 T cells. One entry per CDR3 protein, without DNA, is what TCRdb gives after re-calling the 5' RACE reads. This table lists tens of thousands of distinct CDR3 sequences. Sequencing was done on a sample of naive CXCR3- CD8+ T cells from blood. The receptors shown here come from a human donor in good health. Some clones in this sample may be carry-over from other donors' samples. CDR3s include the opening cysteine and the closing phenylalanine or tryptophan. Clone size is shown for a subset of rows, as once, few, many or a class of expanded clone.

v_gene	len	j_gene	abundance	CDR3aa
TRBV29-1	14	TRBJ2-7	.	CSVEDRDRPLEQYF
TRBV4-3	16	TRBJ2-7	.	CASSRGGGGGPYEQYF
TRBV6-2/TRBV6-3	14	TRBJ2-1	.	CASSYLSSYNEQFF
TRBV19	13	TRBJ1-1	.	CASSAGTAIEAFF
TRBV7-2	15	TRBJ2-7	.	CASSLEGYQTYEQYF
TRBV20-1	16	TRBJ2-1	.	CSAPASGGPTYNEQFF
TRBV18	15	TRBJ1-1	.	CASSLRDRGFTEAFF
TRBV6-2/TRBV6-3	15	TRBJ2-1	.	CASRPDRSSYNEQFF
TRBV10-3	13	TRBJ2-1	medium-sized	CATLGQPYNEQFF
TRBV6-2/TRBV6-3	13	TRBJ2-7	.	CASRRTGDHEQYF
TRBV5-1	11	TRBJ2-7	.	CASSASYEQYF
TRBV7-3	13	TRBJ2-1	.	CASSFGTSGEQFF
TRBV28	11	TRBJ2-3	.	CATKDGNTQYF
TRBV4-3	15	TRBJ1-6	.	CASSQADRANSPLHF
TRBV7-9	15	TRBJ2-1	.	CASSLRAGIYNEQFF
TRBV28	13	TRBJ2-3	.	CASSFRDALTQYF
TRBV29-1	12	TRBJ2-7	.	CSVVTPWGEQYF
TRBV29-1	13	TRBJ1-2	.	CSVERGGNYGYTF
TRBV7-6	13	TRBJ2-7	.	CASSLSVTYEQYF
TRBV28	14	TRBJ2-5	.	CASSFRGGGETQYF
TRBV27	13	TRBJ1-1	.	CASSWGPNTEAFF
TRBV7-3	14	TRBJ2-1	medium-sized	CASRSGHGYNEQFF
TRBV10-3	14	TRBJ2-3	.	CAIGGEVPRDTQYF
TRBV5-1	13	TRBJ2-1	.	CASSSTEYNEQFF
TRBV20-1	13	TRBJ1-2	.	CSARGQQGYGYTF
TRBV20-1	14	TRBJ2-2	.	CSARSRGGTGELFF
TRBV21-1	16	TRBJ2-1	.	CASSNLRTGQRNEQFF
TRBV7-2	14	TRBJ1-6	.	CASSPRDRHSPLHF
TRBV7-2	16	TRBJ2-7	.	CASSQTASGISYEQYF
TRBV6-6	14	TRBJ2-1	.	CASSYSSPEVEQFF
TRBV30	14	TRBJ1-5	.	CAWSGIGAFQPQHF
TRBV20-1	17	TRBJ2-7	.	CSAQDMAGGPVSYEQYF
TRBV10-2	16	TRBJ2-3	.	CASRSLAALDTDTQYF
TRBV29-1	14	TRBJ2-3	.	CSVWSGGALDTQYF
TRBV29-1	15	TRBJ2-7	.	CSVEDRQGGPYEQYF
TRBV7-3	14	TRBJ2-3	.	CASSPMTGTDTQYF
TRBV29-1	12	TRBJ1-1	.	CSVEGYLTEAFF